This is a list of T cell receptor beta chains from one sample in a study of lymphopenia after photon versus proton radiotherapy. Only in-frame clones appear in the TCRdb table, and some are missing; sequencing was by immunoSEQ multiplex PCR. Here the sample spans 65,000 or so clones, 87% being singletons. The material was peripheral blood, obtained from a patient treated with proton-based radiotherapy. The receptors stem from an older man with esophageal cancer. The CDR3 runs from the conserved cysteine through the conserved F or W. The order of the fields is clone size, J gene, V gene, D gene, CDR3 DNA, CDR3 protein. D genes are given only for firm matches. Clone size is given for some rows only: seen once, a few or many times, or a class if the clone is expanded.

>.|TRBJ2-2|TRBV4-3|TRBD2
TGCGCCAGCAGCCAAGGGCTAGCGGAAGACACCGGGAAGCTGTTTTTT
CASSQGLAEDTGKLFF
>.|TRBJ2-4|TRBV11-2|.
TGTGCCAGCAGCTCTCCCGCGAACATTCAGTACTTC
CASSSPANIQYF
>.|TRBJ1-4|TRBV4-1|.
TGCGCCAGCAGCCAAGCCCTCGCAACTAATGAAAAACTGTTTTTT
CASSQALATNEKLFF
>few|TRBJ2-7|TRBV7-9|TRBD2
TGTGCCAGCAGCTTTCCGGGGGGCGAGCAGTACTTC
CASSFPGGEQYF
>.|TRBJ1-1|TRBV19|.
TGTGCCAGTAGTATGGGTCAGGGAGGGAACACTGAAGCTTTCTTT
CASSMGQGGNTEAFF
>.|TRBJ2-3|TRBV5-1|TRBD2
TGCGCCAGCAGCTTGGCCCAACTAGCGGGTACAGATACGCAGTATTTT
CASSLAQLAGTDTQYF
>.|TRBJ1-2|TRBV5-5|.
TGTGCCAGCAGCTTGCATAGGGAGGGGTATGGCTACACCTTC
CASSLHREGYGYTF
>.|TRBJ2-1|TRBV5-5|.
TGTGCCAGCAGCTTGGCCCAGGGTAGCTCCTACAATGAGCAGTTCTTC
CASSLAQGSSYNEQFF
>.|TRBJ2-5|TRBV27|.
TGTGCCAGCAGCCCCCTGGGGGGAGAGACCTACCAAGAGACCCAGTACTTC
CASSPLGGETYQETQYF
>.|TRBJ2-7|TRBV6-6|TRBD1
TGTGCCAGCCGGACAGGGTCGCCTTCCTACGAGCAGTACTTC
CASRTGSPSYEQYF
>.|TRBJ1-3|TRBV12-5|.
TGTGCTAGTGGTTTGGACCTTGGGGGAAACACCATATATTTT
CASGLDLGGNTIYF
>.|TRBJ2-5|TRBV5-1|TRBD2
TGCGCCAGCAGCGGCGGGGGGCGGGAGACCCAGTACTTC
CASSGGGRETQYF
>few|TRBJ2-4|TRBV23-1|TRBD1
TGCGCCAGCAGTCCTGACGAGACAGGGGATTTTGAGGCCAAAAACATTCAGTACTTC
CASSPDETGDFEAKNIQYF
>many|TRBJ1-1|TRBV5-1|.
TGCGCCAGCAGCTTGACAGGGCGGGACACTGAAGCTTTCTTT
CASSLTGRDTEAFF
>.|TRBJ2-2|TRBV9|.
TGTGCCAGCAGCGAGAGCCCGCGAGGGGTAGGGAACACCGGGGAGCTGTTTTTT
CASSESPRGVGNTGELFF
>.|TRBJ2-1|TRBV19|.
TGTGCCAGTAGGTATTCGTTTTACAATGAGCAGTTCTTC
CASRYSFYNEQFF
>.|TRBJ1-1|TRBV5-1|TRBD1
TGCGCCAGCAGCCCAGGACAGGGGAGAGGCACTGAAGCTTTCTTT
CASSPGQGRGTEAFF
>.|TRBJ2-7|TRBV11-2|.
TGTGCCAGCAGCTTAGGGGTATGGGGGGAGCAGTACTTC
CASSLGVWGEQYF
>.|TRBJ2-3|TRBV19|.
TGTGCCAGTAGTCCTCAGTATGGAGATACGCAGTATTTT
CASSPQYGDTQYF
>.|TRBJ2-7|TRBV6-1|.
TGTGCCAGCAGTGAATCGGGTTACGAGCAGTACTTC
CASSESGYEQYF
>.|TRBJ2-2|TRBV7-9|.
TGTGCCAGCAGCCCAAACAGGGAAACCGGGGAGCTGTTTTTT
CASSPNRETGELFF
>few|TRBJ1-6|TRBV4-2|.
TGTGCCAGCAGCCAGCTAGCGGGACAAGTTTCGTCCCTCCACTTT
CASSQLAGQVSSLHF
>.|TRBJ1-2|TRBV6-4|.
TGTGCCAGCAGTTTCGGACGTTCGGGTGGCTACACCTTC
CASSFGRSGGYTF
>few|TRBJ2-7|TRBV10-1|TRBD2
TGCGCCAGCAGTGAAAGCGCGGGAGGGCCCTACGAGCAGTACTTC
CASSESAGGPYEQYF
>once|TRBJ2-6|TRBV6-1|.
TGTGCCAGCAGTGTGCCCCCAGGGGCCGGGGCCAACGTCCTGACTTTC
CASSVPPGAGANVLTF
>many|TRBJ1-2|TRBV19|.
TGTGCCAGTAGTATGGAGGGTCTGATCTATGGCTACACCTTC
CASSMEGLIYGYTF
>.|TRBJ2-7|TRBV7-2|TRBD2
TGTGCCAGCAGCCGGGAGGTGAGACGCTACGAGCAGTACTTC
CASSREVRRYEQYF
>.|TRBJ1-1|TRBV13|TRBD1
TGTGCCAGCAGCCCCAGACAGGGCGGGACTGAAGCTTTCTTT
CASSPRQGGTEAFF
>once|TRBJ2-2|TRBV5-6|.
TGTGCCAGCAGCTTGGTTGCAGGTCGGAACACCGGGGAGCTGTTTTTT
CASSLVAGRNTGELFF
>.|TRBJ2-7|TRBV19|.
TGTGCCAGTAGTCCCCGCGCAGGTGTTGGTGTCCAGTACGAGCAGTACTTC
CASSPRAGVGVQYEQYF
>.|TRBJ1-1|TRBV5-5|TRBD1
TGTGCCAGCAGCTTGGCGGGACAGGATTCGACTGAAGCTTTCTTT
CASSLAGQDSTEAFF
>.|TRBJ1-1|TRBV18|.
TGTGCCAGCTCACCGCGGGGAGCGGGCACTGAAGCTTTCTTT
CASSPRGAGTEAFF
>.|TRBJ2-1|TRBV10-3|.
TGTGCGGGAGGGGGCGTCGGCAATGAGCAGTTCTTC
CAGGGVGNEQFF
>once|TRBJ1-1|TRBV7-2|.
TGTGCCAGCAGCTTTAGGACAGTACCCCCCACCGAAGCTTTCTTT
CASSFRTVPPTEAFF
>.|TRBJ2-7|TRBV11-2|.
TGTGCCAGCAGCTCCCCCACCGACAGGAGATACTACGAGCAGTACTTC
CASSSPTDRRYYEQYF
>once|TRBJ2-5|TRBV7-9|.
TGTGCCAGCAGCTTAATAGGGGGATTTGAAGAGACCCAGTACTTC
CASSLIGGFEETQYF
>few|TRBJ1-2|TRBV30|.
TGTGCCTGGAGCGATGGGGTATCGGTTGGCTACACCTTC
CAWSDGVSVGYTF
>few|TRBJ1-1|TRBV5-1|.
TGCGCCAGCAGCTTTGGTTCGTATAGTCCGGACACTGAAGCTTTCTTT
CASSFGSYSPDTEAFF
>.|TRBJ2-5|TRBV9|.
TGTGCCAGCAGCGTAGAGGGGGGGTTGGAAGTTGGCGAGACCCAGTACTTC
CASSVEGGLEVGETQYF
>.|TRBJ1-3|TRBV9|.
TGTGCCAGCAGCCCCAGGGTGGGTGGAAACACCATATATTTT
CASSPRVGGNTIYF
>few|TRBJ1-5|TRBV27|TRBD1
TGTGCCAGCAGTTTAGGGACAGGGTGGGGTCAGCCCCAGCATTTT
CASSLGTGWGQPQHF
>.|TRBJ1-2|TRBV7-2|.
TGTGCCAGCAGTACCGGACAGGGCTACACCTTC
CASSTGQGYTF
>few|TRBJ2-7|TRBV5-1|TRBD1
TGCGCCAGCAGCAAGGGACAGGGAGGAGACTACGAGCAGTACTTC
CASSKGQGGDYEQYF
>.|TRBJ2-3|TRBV29-1|.
TGCAGCGTTGATGGGCCCCTATCGGATACGCAGTATTTT
CSVDGPLSDTQYF
>.|TRBJ1-2|TRBV27|.
TGTGCCAGCAGCCCGAGTTGGGCAGGGGCTCAATATGGCTACACCTTC
CASSPSWAGAQYGYTF
>.|TRBJ2-3|TRBV5-4|TRBD1
TGTGCCAGCAGCTTGTTAACAGGGGGTTTCACAGATACGCAGTATTTT
CASSLLTGGFTDTQYF
>.|TRBJ1-5|TRBV15|.
TGTGCCACCAGCAGAGGGATTGCGGGCAATCAGCCCCAGCATTTT
CATSRGIAGNQPQHF
>.|TRBJ2-3|TRBV6-5|TRBD2
TGTGCCGCGGGGGATAGCACAGATACGCAGTATTTT
CAAGDSTDTQYF
>few|TRBJ1-1|TRBV4-3|.
TGCGCCAGCAGCCTCGAGCCTCGGAGTGAAGCTTTCTTT
CASSLEPRSEAFF
>.|TRBJ2-2|TRBV19|.
TGTGCCAGTAGACCTTTCAGAGACACGAACACCGGGGAGCTGTTTTTT
CASRPFRDTNTGELFF
>.|TRBJ2-2|TRBV7-3|.
TGTGCCAGCAGCCTCTACCAATTAGCGAACACCGGGGAGCTGTTTTTT
CASSLYQLANTGELFF
>.|TRBJ2-4|TRBV6-6|.
TGTGCCAGCAGTTACGAGGCCCTAGCCAAAAACATTCAGTACTTC
CASSYEALAKNIQYF
>.|TRBJ2-7|TRBV5-4|TRBD1
TGTGCCAGCAGCTGGACAGGGGCCTACGAGCAGTACTTC
CASSWTGAYEQYF
>.|TRBJ2-5|TRBV6-6|TRBD2
TGTGCCAGCAGGACGCGGGGGGGGATCCAAGAGACCCAGTACTTC
CASRTRGGIQETQYF
>.|TRBJ2-7|TRBV7-2|TRBD2
TGTGCCAGCAGCTTAGTTGGTGGGAGGGCAGACGAGCAGTACTTC
CASSLVGGRADEQYF